The 24 T cell receptor beta chains reported below all come from one sample, sequenced in a study of CD8 T cells in ankylosing spondylitis. TCRdb used MiXCR to reprocess the 5' RACE reads, holding one entry per CDR3 protein. The sample lists roughly 60,000 distinct CDR3 sequences, about 6% occurring once. The sequencing input was synovial fluid, either unsorted or a sorted T cell fraction (not recorded which). Every receptor here comes from a male donor with ankylosing spondylitis.

V is TRBV4-3 and J is TRBJ2-1, with 15 bases fitting TRBD2. After removal of 4 bases from V and 5 bases from J, the junction contained 6 bases not matched to a gene. CDR1 LGHNA and CDR2 YSLEER come from the germline V gene. The CDR3 is made up of 17 amino acids. CDR3 sequence reads: CASSPGLAGGGNNEQFF. The DNA of the CDR3 is TGCGCCAGCAGCCCGGGACTAGCGGGAGGCGGGAACAATGAGCAGTTCTTC.

This rearrangement joins TRBV11-2 to TRBJ1-2; no firm D call. Germline loops: CDR1 SGHAT, CDR2 FQNNGV. V lost 5 bases to trimming and J lost 4 bases, with 11 bases between them. The CDR3 is 13 residues long. Written as DNA, the CDR3 is TGTGCCAGCAGCCGAGATTATACCTATGGCTACACCTTC. Protein: CASSRDYTYGYTF.

In this sample, this clonotype turned up a few times. J is TRBJ1-5 and V is TRBV7-8; D might be TRBD1 (5 bases). The CDR3 runs to 14 residues. Trimming took off 2 bases at V and 4 bases at J, with 9 bases between the two ends. Per germline, CDR1 SGHVS and CDR2 FQNEAQ. The CDR3 DNA follows: TGTGCCAGCAGCTTATGGGGGGGGAATCAGCCCCAGCATTTT. This translates into CASSLWGGNQPQHF.

This clonotype has just a few counts. This rearrangement joins TRBV11-2 to TRBJ2-1; TRBD2 aligns across 10 bases. CDR1 is SGHAT, CDR2 FQNNGV, per germline. This CDR3 has 14 amino acids. After removal of 5 bases from V and 9 bases from J, the junction contained 7 bases not matched to a gene. The CDR3 reads CASSRAGGPFEQFF. The CDR3 nucleotides are TGTGCCAGCAGCAGAGCGGGAGGGCCTTTTGAGCAGTTCTTC. Full variable domain (rest looked up from reference TRBV11-2 and TRBJ2-1): EAGVAQSPRYKIIEKRQSVAFWCNPISGHATLYWYQQILGQGPKLLIQFQNNGVVDDSQLPKDRFSAERLKGVDSTLKIQPAKLEDSAVYLCASSRAGGPFEQFFGPGTRLTVL.

The CDR3 spells CASRESGLKEFF. The CDR3 nucleotides read TGTGCCAGCAGAGAATCGGGACTCAAGGAGTTCTTC. The gene calls are TRBV6-5 and TRBJ2-1; possibly TRBD2 for D (6 bases). The CDR3 is 12 residues long. Germline values: CDR1 MNHEY, CDR2 SVGAGI. Trimming removed 6 bases at V and 14 bases at J, with 17 bases between.

This clonotype was found a few times. The V call is TRBV6-2 or TRBV6-3, the J call TRBJ1-1; no firm D call. V was pared by 4 bases and J by 8 bases, with 11 bases between. Germline values: CDR1 MNHEY, CDR2 SVGEGT. This CDR3 comprises 12 residues. CDR3 region: CASSLTLYEAFF. The DNA for the CDR3 is TGTGCCAGCAGTTTGACACTATACGAAGCTTTCTTT.

In this sample, this clonotype turned up many times. The CDR3, as DNA: TGCGCCAGCAGCTTAGACAGGAGGGTATATGGCTACACCTTC. This codes for CASSLDRRVYGYTF. This chain uses TRBV5-1 with TRBJ1-2; TRBD1 is a possible D gene (6 bases). This CDR3 spans 14 amino acids. The germline V gene has CDR1 SGHRS and CDR2 YFSETQ. Trimming took off 2 bases at V and 5 bases at J, with 13 bases between the two ends. Full variable domain (outside the CDR3, taken from reference TRBV5-1 and TRBJ1-2): KAGVTQTPRYLIKTRGQQVTLSCSPISGHRSVSWYQQTPGQGLQFLFEYFSETQRNKGNFPGRFSGRQFSNSRSEMNVSTLELGDSALYLCASSLDRRVYGYTFGSGTRLTVV.

This clonotype occurred a few times. The chain is built from TRBV12-3 or TRBV12-4 and TRBJ1-1; D is ambiguous. V was cut by 5 bases and J by 5 bases, with 12 bases left in between. CDR3 length: 13 amino acids. CDR3 loop: CASSQAPGTEAFF. Written as DNA, the CDR3 is TGTGCCAGCAGTCAGGCCCCGGGGACTGAAGCTTTCTTT.

This clonotype appeared many times. CDR3 region: CASSQSKAGELFF. For the CDR3, the DNA is TGTGCCAGCAGCCAATCAAAGGCCGGGGAGCTGTTTTTT. The chain couples TRBV16 to TRBJ2-2; no firm D call. The CDR3 sequence is 13 residues long. Germline V gene data show CDR1 as KGHSY and CDR2 as FQNENV. Trimming removed 0 bases from V and 6 bases from J, with 5 bases in between.

This clonotype has just a few counts. The rearrangement links TRBV30 to TRBJ1-5, with D perhaps TRBD1 (5 bases). Germline CDR1 and CDR2: GTSNPN and SVGIG (reference sequence). The CDR3 loop spans 14 amino acids. The germline V and J ends were trimmed by 3 bases and 0 bases, with 9 bases remaining between them. CDR3 sequence (DNA): TGTGCCTGGAGCACAGGTTCTAGCAATCAGCCCCAGCATTTT. It yields the protein CAWSTGSSNQPQHF.

This clonotype was counted many times. CDR3 nucleotide sequence: TGTGCCAGCAGCTTTGCTTTAAGCGAGCAGTACTTC. The encoded protein is CASSFALSEQYF. V usage is TRBV11-2 and J usage is TRBJ2-7; no clear D gene. Germline V gene sequence: CDR1 SGHAT, CDR2 FQNNGV. V was trimmed by 3 bases and J by 6 bases, leaving 9 bases between them. This CDR3 comprises 12 residues.

This chain links TRBV5-1 with TRBJ1-2, with D uncertain. Trimming took 2 bases from V and 6 from J, leaving 14 bases between them. CDR1 and CDR2 from the germline V gene are SGHRS and YFSETQ. There are 14 residues in the CDR3. The CDR3 nucleotides are TGCGCCAGCAGCTTAACAGCGTCCGTCGATGGCTACACCTTC. Protein sequence: CASSLTASVDGYTF.

This clonotype came up a few times. The chain couples TRBV6-1 to TRBJ1-6, with a possible D match to TRBD1 (5 bases). V gave up 7 bases and J gave up 5 bases, with 12 bases separating them. CDR1 is MNHNS, CDR2 SASEGT, per germline. The CDR3 consists of 14 residues. The CDR3 DNA sequence: TGTGCCAGCACAGGGTACAGGAATAATTCACCCCTCCACTTT. It translates to CASTGYRNNSPLHF.

In its sample, this clonotype was seen a few times. J is TRBJ1-4 and V is TRBV11-2; TRBD1 matches at 11 bases. This CDR3 is built from 14 residues. CDR1 is SGHAT, CDR2 FQNNGV, per germline. The junction had 3 bases not matched to a gene; V was cut back by 4 bases and J by 8 bases. This CDR3 reads CASSWGQGGEKLFF. For the CDR3, the DNA is TGTGCCAGCAGCTGGGGACAGGGGGGAGAAAAACTGTTTTTT.

Only a few counts were recorded for this clonotype. The chain recombines TRBV7-2 with TRBJ2-7; a possible D gene is TRBD1 (6 bases). The V gene's germline CDR1 is SGHTA and CDR2 FQGNSA. The length of the CDR3 is 12 residues. Trimming removed 6 bases at V and 4 bases at J, with 10 bases between. This CDR3 reads CASRVTGYEQYF. CDR3 nucleotides: TGTGCCAGCAGGGTGACAGGATACGAGCAGTACTTC.

This clonotype was detected many times. The genes are TRBV7-2 and TRBJ1-2; possible D gene TRBD1, 5 bases. The V gene's germline CDR1 is SGHTA and CDR2 FQGNSA. The V and J ends lost 5 bases and 6 bases respectively, with 13 bases between them. The CDR3 consists of 13 residues. CDR3 DNA sequence: TGTGCCAGCAGCGCCCAAGGGGTGGATGGCTACACCTTC. Protein sequence: CASSAQGVDGYTF.

This clonotype came up many times. V gene TRBV6-6 combines with J gene TRBJ1-2; no reliable D call. CDR1 MNHNY and CDR2 SVGAGI come from the germline V gene (reference sequence). The V end lost 2 bases, the J end lost 3 bases, and 7 bases lay between the germline ends. This CDR3 spans 13 amino acids. This CDR3 is CASSYGGHYGYTF. The CDR3 DNA reads TGTGCCAGCAGTTACGGAGGTCACTATGGCTACACCTTC.

This clonotype has at least ten counts. The chain recombines TRBV20-1 with TRBJ1-3; D unresolved. Germline V CDR1 and CDR2: DFQATT, SNEGSKA (reference sequence). This CDR3 is built from 16 residues. V gave up 0 bases and J gave up 0 bases, with 12 bases separating them. The CDR3 sequence: CSARDSRRTSGNTIYF. The CDR3 coding sequence is TGCAGTGCTAGAGATTCCCGGCGCACCTCTGGAAACACCATATATTTT.

The chain joins TRBV7-2 to TRBJ1-2; D unclear. Looked up from germline, CDR1 is SGHTA and CDR2 is FQGNSA. Trimming cost V 5 bases and J 4 bases, with 14 bases left between them. This CDR3 comprises 14 residues. The CDR3 loop is CASSQPGSSYGYTF. The CDR3 DNA reads TGTGCCAGCAGCCAACCCGGGTCCTCCTATGGCTACACCTTC. Full variable domain (rest looked up from reference TRBV7-2 and TRBJ1-2): GAGVSQSPSNKVTEKGKDVELRCDPISGHTALYWYRQSLGQGLEFLIYFQGNSAPDKSGLPSDRFSAERTGGSVSTLTIQRTQQEDSAVYLCASSQPGSSYGYTFGSGTRLTVV.

V usage is TRBV27 and J usage is TRBJ2-7; 9 bases agree with TRBD2. With 11 bases clipped from V and 2 bases from J, the junction kept 28 bases outside the gene matches. The CDR3 consists of 20 residues. CDR1 is MNHEY, CDR2 SMNVEV, per germline (reference sequence). CDR3 DNA sequence: TGTGCCTCACAGCCCCCATCTCGAGGTGTGGTTAGCGGGAGAACCTACGAGCAGTACTTC. As protein: CASQPPSRGVVSGRTYEQYF.

This clonotype came up many times. The J gene is TRBJ2-1, the V gene TRBV12-3 or TRBV12-4; 8 bases fit TRBD1. V lost 4 bases and J lost 13; bases outside the gene matches: 9. This CDR3 is 13 amino acids long. The chain's CDR3 is CASSYDRGDHQFF. In DNA, the CDR3 is TGTGCCAGCAGTTACGACAGGGGTGATCACCAGTTCTTC.

The gene calls are TRBV12-5 and TRBJ2-1; 7 bases fit TRBD1. Trimming cost V 6 bases and J 3 bases; bases outside gene matches: 5. The V gene's germline CDR1 is LGHNT and CDR2 FRNRAP. The CDR3 is 14 residues long. CDR3 DNA: TGTGCTAGTGGGAGGGGGCTGGGCTACAATGAGCAGTTCTTC. Translated: CASGRGLGYNEQFF.

At least ten counts were recorded for this clonotype. The gene calls are TRBV7-8 and TRBJ2-3; TRBD2 matches at 8 bases. CDR1 and CDR2 from the germline V gene are SGHVS and FQNEAQ. CDR3 length equals 16 residues. V lost 5 bases, J lost 3 bases, and 10 bases stayed unmatched. The CDR3 bases are TGTGCCAGCAGCCCGTTAGCGGGGCGGGGGACAGATACGCAGTATTTT. Its translation: CASSPLAGRGTDTQYF.

As concerns this clonotype: The junction shows a germline mismatch at one end, possibly a read error. The chain joins TRBV7-9 to TRBJ2-2; tentatively, D is TRBD1 or TRBD2 (6 bases each). From germline, CDR1 is SEHNR and CDR2 FQNEAQ (reference sequence). The CDR3 spans 15 residues. This CDR3 reads CASSLGSARRGELVF. CDR3 in DNA: TGTGCCAGCAGCTTAGGGAGCGCTCGTAGGGGGGAGCTGGTTTTT.